This TCR beta chain was sequenced during a study of post-analysis software for immune sequencing data. Study details: Patients with relapsing-remitting, secondary progressive and progressive-relapsing multiple sclerosis courses were all represented. Points from the study as a whole: Versus controls, multiple sclerosis patients showed significantly lower diversity (normalized Chao1). In patients, TRBV5-6, TRBV5-1 and TRBV20-1 belonged to roughly 5 TRBV segments found more frequently than in controls. Analysis by F measure revealed that same-batch samples clustered strongly together.

Comments on this clonotype: Antigen specificity is unknown.

Unique molecular identifiers featured in each of the TCR beta cDNA libraries. TCRdb reprocessed the PCR reads with MiXCR, giving one entry per CDR3 protein. The sample records 650,000 to 850,000 distinct CDR3 sequences, just over 45% being singletons. With 0 bases clipped from V and 10 bases from J, the junction kept 6 bases outside the gene matches. The CDR3 contains 13 residues. Germline values: CDR1 SGHDT, CDR2 YYEEEE. This TCR derives from a girl between 5 and 17 years old with multiple sclerosis. Specimen: blood. The rearrangement uses TRBV5-6 and TRBJ1-1; 7 nucleotides align to TRBD1. The CDR3 DNA sequence: TGTGCCAGCAGCTTGGGGAGACAGGGAACAGCTTTCTTT. Amino acids: CASSLGRQGTAFF.